A single T cell receptor beta chain is shown here with its context. Ten or more counts support this clonotype. Its antigen is still unknown. The sample holds no much larger clone one base away, and base qualities are not on file. This specimen comes from a study of CD8+CD57+ T cells in acquired aplastic anemia (dated by TCRdb to 2016 to 2019). Regarding the research as a whole: CD8+CD57+ expansion was defined as a frequency above the mean frequency observed in healthy subjects.

Flow cytometry had shown CD8+CD57+ cell expansion in the patients selected for sequencing. For about 15% of the 12 patients, enough cells were available to additionally sequence CD8+CD57+ effector memory cells. Severe acquired aplastic anemia was diagnosed in all patients according to International Study of Aplastic Anemia and Agranulocytosis and Camitta criteria. Patients had received no therapy at the time of blood sampling. Bead enrichment of CD8+CD57+ cells gave a mean DNA yield of around 1.7 ug. In the study, sorted CD4+ and CD8+ blood T cells from patients with severe aplastic anemia and from healthy subjects underwent deep sequencing of TCR repertoires. In the USA, patient enrollment took place under clinicaltrials.gov protocols 00001620, 01623167, 00001397, 00071045, 00081523 and 00961064. Ficoll-Paque density gradient centrifugation was used to isolate peripheral blood mononuclear cells.

The study at large found these results: Around 30 CD8+ CDR3 sequences were shared between patients and controls but appeared highly expressed in patients and within their immunodominant clones. In patients, decreased diversity was observed in CD8+CD57+ cells compared with total CD4+ and CD8+ cell pools. Between patients and healthy controls, no significant difference in CD8+ Simpson's diversity was found (P=0.060).

Genomic DNA served as template for TCR beta VDJ combination and CDR3 sequence profiling. TCR repertoire sequencing was run on an Illumina HiSeq 2000. Per the authors' processing: TRBV/TRBJ rearrangement plots, CDR3 size and DJ length profiles, and Simpson's diversity index were used to assess repertoires. Whichever DNA sequence was most abundant in the deep sequencing data was defined as the immunodominant clone. CDR3 amino acid sequences were screened for sharing across subjects and were compared with published repertoires and the VDJdb database. Starting from the raw public reads, TCRdb applied fastp trimming at Q25, assembled clones with MiXCR and retained in-frame beta chains. One record per CDR3 amino acid sequence lists the most common genes and DNA. The V and J calls follow TCRdb's processing rather than the paper's. The sample table shows about 20,000 distinct CDR3 sequences, and approximately 39% are seen once. Around 87% of the sample goes to the ten largest clones.

The CDR3, from cysteine to phenylalanine, totals 17 residues. Just CDR3 DNA is preserved here, 51 bases in frame from base 1. V trim: 4 bases; J trim: 8 bases; unmatched bases: 13. The germline V gene (reference sequence) sets CDR1 to SEHNR and CDR2 to FQNEAQ. This chain joins TRBV7-9 to TRBJ2-1; 11 bases in the junction line up with TRBD2. This sequence originates from a human donor with aplastic anemia. Sequenced sample: CD8+CD57+ T cells sorted from PBMCs. This specimen's cell subset or site label, interpreted: bead-enriched CD8+CD57+ effector memory T cells from SAA patients. The nucleotide sequence reads as follows: TGTGCCAGCAGCTCACATCTGGTGGCTAGCGGGAGGCATGAGCAGTTCTTC. The resulting protein is CASSSHLVASGRHEQFF.